This TCR beta chain appears in the sequencing data of a study of cytomegalovirus exposure and HLA in healthy donors. Study-wide findings and caveats: Around 160 TCR beta chains were listed as cytomegalovirus-associated. Excluded: some indistinguishable V segments such as TRBV6-2 and TRBV6-3.

Of note for this clone: The antigen is undetermined. Other nucleotide sequences in the sample specify the same CDR3.

The germline V gene has CDR1 SGHRS and CDR2 YFSETQ. J was trimmed by 5 bases and V by 3 bases; bases with no gene match: 4. The CDR3 runs 13 residues. Vbeta (60) and Jbeta (13) primers were used in the PCR. Original analysis: Unique TCR beta chains numbered around 75 million in a later analysis, with around 11 million shared. Sequencing was performed with immunoSEQ multiplex PCR; in TCRdb, only in-frame clones are kept and a portion is missing. Clonal size and the V and J genes are those of that table, whereas D and trimming came from the DNA. The data show roughly 150,000 clones, 70% to 90% seen once. Donors in the study were healthy people who gave bone marrow.

The sample taken for sequencing was PBMCs. The J gene is TRBJ1-1, the V gene TRBV5-1, with 7 bases matching TRBD1. The sequence was collected from a woman aged 18-29 years in good health and CMV-seronegative. The chain's CDR3 is CASSSTGNTEAFF. The CDR3 DNA reads TGCGCCAGCAGCTCGACAGGGAATACTGAAGCTTTCTTT.